Each of the 19 T cell receptor beta chains below was sequenced from the same sample in a study of shared clonotypes between healthy human individuals. Repertoires were generated with immunoSEQ multiplex PCR, while TCRdb's copy carries only in-frame clones and drops some. The sample lists 2 million to 2.5 million clones; 95% were seen once. Sequencing was done on a sample of naive CD4+ T cells sorted from blood. Subset denoted: CD45RA+ positively selected. The receptors stem from a young man in good health.

The chain has TRBV11-3 and TRBJ2-2, with D unresolved. Germline values: CDR1 SGHNT, CDR2 YENEEA. V shed 0 bases and J shed 5 bases, with 10 bases lying between them. The CDR3 runs to 15 residues. DNA of the CDR3: TGTGCCAGCAGCTTAGATCAAGCAGGAACCGGGGAGCTGTTTTTT. Translation: CASSLDQAGTGELFF.

V usage is TRBV25-1 and J usage is TRBJ1-2, with D tentatively TRBD1 (6 bases). CDR1 is MGHDK and CDR2 is SYGVNS in the germline V gene. CDR3 size: 15 residues. V lost 5 bases and J 3 bases, leaving 16 bases between the germline ends. DNA for the CDR3: TGTGCCAGCAGTCCTGGCGGGGGGGCCGACTATGGCTACACCTTC. It is translated as CASSPGGGADYGYTF.

V is TRBV28 and J is TRBJ1-2; D is ambiguous. Germline V gene data show CDR1 as MDHEN and CDR2 as SYDVKM. The V gene lost 6 bases and the J gene lost 0 bases, with 14 bases spanning the gap. This CDR3 is 15 amino acids long. The CDR3 is CASSLGRITNYGYTF. The CDR3 DNA reads TGTGCCAGCAGCCTAGGGAGGATAACTAACTATGGCTACACCTTC.

This clone is a singleton in its sample. The gene calls are TRBV30 and TRBJ2-2; 7 bases fit TRBD2. This CDR3 has 13 residues. V was pared by 2 bases and J by 6 bases, with 3 bases of the junction left unmatched. Per the germline V gene, CDR1 is GTSNPN and CDR2 is SVGIG (reference sequence). DNA of the CDR3: TGTGCCTGGAGTAGGGCGGGAGCCGGGGAGCTGTTTTTT. It specifies CAWSRAGAGELFF.

The rearrangement links TRBV7-2 to TRBJ1-2; possible D gene TRBD1, 5 bases. V lost 1 base and J lost 4, with 16 bases in between. This CDR3 contains 16 residues. Germline V gives CDR1 SGHTA, CDR2 FQGNSA. CDR3 in amino acids: CASSLVGAGGSYGYTF. CDR3 DNA: TGTGCCAGCAGCTTAGTAGGCGCCGGGGGGAGCTATGGCTACACCTTC.

The genes are TRBV7-2 and TRBJ1-1; D not resolved. Germline V gene sequence: CDR1 SGHTA, CDR2 FQGNSA. Between the trimmed V and J ends, which lost 0 bases and 1 base, there was a span of 15 bases. The CDR3 has 17 residues. The CDR3 region has the DNA TGTGCCAGCAGCTTAGCCCCGCGGCAAATCAAGAACACTGAAGCTTTCTTT. This codes for CASSLAPRQIKNTEAFF.

V usage is TRBV10-3 and J usage is TRBJ1-2; D is possibly TRBD1 (6 bases). CDR1 is ENHRY and CDR2 is SYGVKD in the germline V gene. V was trimmed by 3 bases and J by 3 bases, leaving 14 bases between them. This CDR3 comprises 15 residues. The CDR3 nucleotides read TGTGCCATCAGTGAACTGGGGGCGGAAGACTATGGCTACACCTTC. As protein: CAISELGAEDYGYTF.

This sequence joins TRBV5-1 and TRBJ1-1; D not resolved. The germline CDR1 and CDR2 sequences are SGHRS and YFSETQ. Trimming cost V 3 bases and J 0 bases, with 9 bases left between them. This CDR3 is 14 amino acids long. This CDR3 is CASSSSQLNTEAFF. CDR3 nucleotides: TGCGCCAGCAGCTCTAGTCAATTGAACACTGAAGCTTTCTTT.

Points on this clone: This sample includes further DNA sequences coding for the same CDR3. CDR3 residues: CASSLGTSGRTDTQYF. CDR3 nucleotide sequence: TGTGCCAGCAGCCTGGGGACTAGCGGGAGAACAGATACGCAGTATTTT. The rearrangement joins TRBV5-4 to TRBJ2-3, with TRBD2 matching 14 bases. The CDR3 loop spans 16 amino acids. V dropped 4 bases and J dropped 3; count of bases not matched to a gene: 4. Per the germline V gene, CDR1 is SGHNT and CDR2 is YYREEE (reference sequence).

As concerns this clone: A much larger clone differs from this one at a single base, so this may be a read error. DNA for the CDR3: TGTGCCAGCAGCCCACGGACTAGCGGGAGCACCGGGGAGCTGTTTTTT. Its protein is CASSPRTSGSTGELFF. The V gene is TRBV9, the J gene TRBJ2-2, with 13 nucleotides matching TRBD2. V lost 4 bases and J lost 4; bases outside the gene matches: 4. Germline V gene data show CDR1 as SGDLS and CDR2 as YYNGEE. This CDR3 spans 16 amino acids.

This chain joins TRBV6-5 and TRBJ2-7, with D perhaps assigned TRBD1 or TRBD2 (5 bases each). The germline V and J ends were trimmed by 2 bases and 2 bases, with 13 bases remaining between them. The CDR3 covers 15 residues. Germline-derived CDR1 and CDR2 are MNHEY and SVGAGI. The CDR3 DNA reads as TGTGCCAGCAGTTACGGGCGGAGAGGGGCCTACGAGCAGTACTTC. Translated, it gives CASSYGRRGAYEQYF.

The chain has TRBV5-6 and TRBJ2-5; D is perhaps TRBD1 or TRBD2 (7 bases each). The CDR3 runs 16 residues. CDR1 SGHDT and CDR2 YYEEEE come from the germline V gene. Trimming removed 2 bases at V and 3 bases at J, with 17 bases between. CDR3 sequence reads: CASSFLAGGVEETQYF. CDR3 coding DNA: TGTGCCAGCAGCTTTTTGGCAGGGGGGGTAGAAGAGACCCAGTACTTC.

This rearrangement joins TRBV30 to TRBJ1-3; D unclear. V gave up 1 base and J gave up 4 bases, with 14 bases separating them. This CDR3 has 15 amino acids. Germline CDR1 is GTSNPN and CDR2 is SVGIG (reference sequence). The CDR3 reads CAWSAQSSRGNTIYF. CDR3 bases: TGTGCCTGGAGTGCCCAATCGTCGAGGGGAAACACCATATATTTT.

J is TRBJ2-3 and V is TRBV11-2, with TRBD2 matching over 9 bases. This CDR3 spans 18 amino acids. Per the germline V gene, CDR1 is SGHAT and CDR2 is FQNNGV. With V trimmed by 2 bases and J by 4 bases, 13 bases remained unmatched. The CDR3 reads CASSLNLRLAVVADTQYF. CDR3 in DNA: TGTGCCAGCAGCTTAAACCTCCGACTAGCGGTAGTTGCAGATACGCAGTATTTT.

The genes are TRBV27 and TRBJ2-3, with a tentative D call TRBD1 (6 bases). The CDR3 has 17 amino acids. V was cut by 0 bases and J by 4 bases, with 17 bases left in between. Germline CDR1 reads MNHEY; CDR2 reads SMNVEV (reference sequence). The CDR3 loop is CASSLSTGNTGSDTQYF. The CDR3 region has the DNA TGTGCCAGCAGTTTATCGACGGGGAATACAGGGTCAGATACGCAGTATTTT.

A single count supports this clone. The chain uses TRBV5-8 and TRBJ1-4; 7 bases are a match to TRBD1. Germline CDR1 SGHTS, CDR2 YDEGEE. This CDR3 is 16 amino acids long. V gave up 2 bases and J gave up 2 bases; unmatched junction bases: 6. Here the CDR3 reads CASSFGGGVTNEKLFF. The CDR3 region has the DNA TGTGCCAGCAGCTTTGGAGGGGGCGTGACTAATGAAAAACTGTTTTTT.

This clone was seen just once. The chain employs TRBV5-1 and TRBJ1-2; 10 nucleotides align to TRBD1. This CDR3 spans 14 amino acids. From germline, CDR1 is SGHRS and CDR2 YFSETQ. Trimming at V came to 4 bases and at J to 6 bases, leaving 6 bases not matched to a gene. Written as DNA, the CDR3 is TGCGCCAGCAGCCCACCGGGACAGGGGCATGGCTACACCTTC. Its translation is CASSPPGQGHGYTF.

V is TRBV4-2 and J is TRBJ2-2; possible D gene TRBD1, 6 bases. The CDR3 length is 15 residues. Germline CDR1 LGHNA, CDR2 YNFKEQ. V lost 3 bases to trimming and J lost 8 bases, with 16 bases between them. The CDR3 sequence is CASSQSTGQLGELFF. In DNA form, the CDR3 reads TGTGCCAGCAGCCAGTCAACAGGGCAGCTAGGGGAGCTGTTTTTT.

The V and J genes are TRBV6-4 and TRBJ1-5; possibly TRBD1 for D (5 bases). CDR1 MRHNA and CDR2 SNTAGT come from the germline V gene. The V and J ends lost 6 bases and 3 bases respectively, with 18 bases between them. This CDR3 has 16 amino acids. CDR3 protein: CASRTREGSDNQPQHF. In DNA form, the CDR3 reads TGTGCCAGCAGAACCAGGGAGGGTAGCGACAATCAGCCCCAGCATTTT.